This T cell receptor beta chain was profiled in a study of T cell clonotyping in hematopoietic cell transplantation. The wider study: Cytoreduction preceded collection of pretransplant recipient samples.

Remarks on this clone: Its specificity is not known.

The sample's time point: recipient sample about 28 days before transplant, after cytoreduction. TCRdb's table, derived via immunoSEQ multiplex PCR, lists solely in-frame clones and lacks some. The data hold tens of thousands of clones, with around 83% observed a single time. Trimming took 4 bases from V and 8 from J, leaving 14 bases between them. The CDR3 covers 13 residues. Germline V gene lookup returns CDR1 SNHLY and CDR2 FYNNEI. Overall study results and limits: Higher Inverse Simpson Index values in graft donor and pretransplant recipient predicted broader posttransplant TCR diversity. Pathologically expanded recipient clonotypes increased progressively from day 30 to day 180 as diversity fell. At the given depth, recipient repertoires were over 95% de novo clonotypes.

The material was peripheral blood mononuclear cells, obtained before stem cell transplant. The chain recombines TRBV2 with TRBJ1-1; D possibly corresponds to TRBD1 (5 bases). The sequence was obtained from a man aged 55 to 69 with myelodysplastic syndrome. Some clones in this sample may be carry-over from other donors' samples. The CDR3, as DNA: TGTGCCAGCAGTGCCGAGCTAGGGACCGAAGCTTTCTTT. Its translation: CASSAELGTEAFF.